This T cell receptor (beta chain) is from a study of OX40 agonist ivuxolimab in advanced cancers. The overall study: Intravenous ivuxolimab was administered to patients every 2 weeks at 0.01 to 10 mg/kg.

It was autoimmune disease history or systemic immunosuppression that excluded patients. The study's findings and limits: Relatively little clonal expansion, among the lowest observed, appeared in partial responders at 0.1-3.0 mg/kg.

Germline V CDR1 and CDR2: LNHDA, SQIVND (reference sequence). There are 16 residues in the CDR3. V lost 6 bases, J lost 1 base, and 19 bases lay in between. Clones were read by immunoSEQ multiplex PCR, and TCRdb kept only the in-frame ones, dropping some. The repertoire holds about 100,000 clones, with approximately 80% as singletons. In regard to this clone: Its antigen is not identified.

The sequenced sample was CD4+ or CD8+ T cells sorted from blood, obtained in a trial of the OX40 agonist ivuxolimab. The rearrangement joins TRBV19 to TRBJ2-7, with TRBD2 as a possible D gene (6 bases). This TCR was sampled from an adult with an advanced solid tumor such as melanoma, head and neck, liver or kidney cancer. The CDR3: CASSPSASVGSYEQYF. CDR3 DNA: TGTGCCAGTAGCCCTAGCGCTAGCGTAGGATCCTACGAGCAGTACTTC.